This T cell receptor beta chain was identified in a study of response to subunit inactivated influenza vaccine. Study results and limitations: New T cells are recruited in small numbers by each seasonal influenza vaccination, according to the authors' suggestion.

TCRdb independently ran MiXCR on the RT-PCR reads; one entry per CDR3 protein. The repertoire holds about 540,000 distinct CDR3 sequences, with roughly 25% as singletons. Note on this clonotype: Its target is unknown.

Trimming shortened V by 6 bases and J by 8 bases, and 17 bases separated the two germline ends. The CDR3 has 14 amino acids. Germline V gives CDR1 MGHDK, CDR2 SYGVNS. The sample was also reused in another study, on T cells expressing NK-cell markers. That work contributes: TCR beta cDNA was made by 5'RACE template switching with UMIs. One of the eight sequenced donors was seronegative, whereas the other seven were HCMV-seropositive. Certain NKG2C+ T cell clones were expanded, and their HCMV specificity remained unclear.

The sequence derives from a man aged 45-65 years who received an inactivated influenza vaccine. The input for sequencing was CD4+ T cells sorted from PBMCs, taken 12 days after vaccination. The chain combines TRBV25-1 with TRBJ2-1; D is perhaps TRBD2 (5 bases). CDR3 DNA sequence: TGTGCCAGCAGATCGTCTAGTCCTAGCCATGAGCAGTTCTTC. Translation gives CASRSSSPSHEQFF.